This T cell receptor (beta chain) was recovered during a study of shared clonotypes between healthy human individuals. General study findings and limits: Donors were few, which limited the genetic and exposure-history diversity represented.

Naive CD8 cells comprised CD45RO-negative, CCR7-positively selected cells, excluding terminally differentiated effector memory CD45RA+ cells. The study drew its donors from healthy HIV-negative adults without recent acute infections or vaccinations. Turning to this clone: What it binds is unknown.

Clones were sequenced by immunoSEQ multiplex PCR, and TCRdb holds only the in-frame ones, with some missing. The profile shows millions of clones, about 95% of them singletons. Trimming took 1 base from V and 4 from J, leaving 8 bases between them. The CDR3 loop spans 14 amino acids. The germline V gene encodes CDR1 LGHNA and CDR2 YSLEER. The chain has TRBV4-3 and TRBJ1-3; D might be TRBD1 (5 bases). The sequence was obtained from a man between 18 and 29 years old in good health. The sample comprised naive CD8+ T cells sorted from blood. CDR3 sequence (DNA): TGCGCCAGCAGCCAAGGGGGCCAAGGAAACACCATATATTTT. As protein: CASSQGGQGNTIYF.